Listed below are T cell receptor beta chains from one sample, sequenced in a study of shared clonotypes between healthy human individuals. Assay: immunoSEQ multiplex PCR; the TCRdb copy retains only in-frame clones and omits some. The sample contains 2 million or so clones, less than 95% of which appear only once. Sequenced material: naive CD8+ T cells sorted from blood. The source is a man between 18 and 35 years old in good health. The CDR3 runs from the conserved cysteine through the conserved F or W. Each record gives: CDR3 length, D gene, V gene, clone size, J gene, CDR3 DNA, CDR3 protein. The D gene is left open where the match is weak. Only part of the rows carry a size: once, few, many, or a class if the clone is expanded.

17	TRBD2	TRBV4-1	once	TRBJ2-7	TGCGCCAGCAGCCTTACGGGACTAGCGGGGGGTGCGTACGAGCAGTACTTC	CASSLTGLAGGAYEQYF
16	TRBD2	TRBV9	.	TRBJ2-1	TGTGCCAGCAGCGTAGGCGGGGGGCCTTTCTACAATGAGCAGTTCTTC	CASSVGGGPFYNEQFF
15	.	TRBV7-9	.	TRBJ1-5	TGTGCCAGCAGCCCCGGGGTCGGGGCGCTTCAGCCCCAGCATTTT	CASSPGVGALQPQHF
15	TRBD1	TRBV6-5	.	TRBJ1-6	TGTGCCAGCAGTCCAGCCGGGACAGCGGATTCACCCCTCCACTTT	CASSPAGTADSPLHF
13	TRBD1	TRBV11-2	.	TRBJ2-7	TGTGCCAGCACCCTAGACAGGGGCTACGAGCAGTACTTC	CASTLDRGYEQYF
13	.	TRBV5-1	.	TRBJ1-4	TGCGCCAGCAGGAATAGAGATAATGAAAAACTGTTTTTT	CASRNRDNEKLFF
14	TRBD1	TRBV11-2	.	TRBJ2-5	TGTGCCAGCAGCGTACCAGGGGGTCTAGAGACCCAGTACTTC	CASSVPGGLETQYF
18	TRBD1	TRBV7-9	.	TRBJ2-4	TGTGCCAGCAGCTCATCGACAGGGTTCGAGCTAGCCAAAAACATTCAGTACTTC	CASSSSTGFELAKNIQYF
18	.	TRBV11-2	.	TRBJ2-1	TGTGCCAGCAGCTTAGATAAACGGGGGACTCTACCCTACAATGAGCAGTTCTTC	CASSLDKRGTLPYNEQFF
13	.	TRBV2	few	TRBJ1-5	TGTGCCAGCAGTGAAGAGGGTTGGCAGCCCCAGCATTTT	CASSEEGWQPQHF
15	.	TRBV5-1	once	TRBJ2-3	TGCGCCAGCAGCCAGGGTGGGGGGCGCACAGATACGCAGTATTTT	CASSQGGGRTDTQYF
14	.	TRBV30	few	TRBJ1-5	TGTGCCTGGGGGACTGAAAACGACAATCAGCCCCAGCATTTT	CAWGTENDNQPQHF
15	.	TRBV27	.	TRBJ2-7	TGTGCCAGCAGTTTACAGTCGGGGGAAAGCACGGAGCAGTACTTC	CASSLQSGESTEQYF
14	.	TRBV30	.	TRBJ2-1	TGTGCCTGGTCGCCGGGACTTTACTTATTTGGGCAGTTCTTC	CAWSPGLYLFGQFF
13	.	TRBV30	.	TRBJ2-7	TGTGCCTGGAGCCAGGGTCACTACTACGAGCAGTACTTC	CAWSQGHYYEQYF
13	.	TRBV5-1	.	TRBJ1-1	TGCGCCAGCAGCGGACGACCGGGATCTGAAGCTTTCTTT	CASSGRPGSEAFF
15	TRBD1	TRBV4-1	.	TRBJ2-5	TGCGCCAGCAGCCAAGAAGACAGGGACCAAGAGACCCAGTACTTC	CASSQEDRDQETQYF
16	.	TRBV28	.	TRBJ2-7	TGTGCCAGCAGTTTGGACACGACAGAGGGTACTTACGAGCAGTACTTC	CASSLDTTEGTYEQYF
21	TRBD1	TRBV15	.	TRBJ1-4	TGTGCCACCAGCAGAGATCTCCGAGCGACAGGGGCGGAGACAAGGGATGAAAAACTGTTTTTT	CATSRDLRATGAETRDEKLFF
14	TRBD1	TRBV18	.	TRBJ1-1	TGTGCCAGCTCACCAGACAGGGAGAACACTGAAGCTTTCTTT	CASSPDRENTEAFF
17	.	TRBV7-2	.	TRBJ2-3	TGTGCCAGCAGCTTAGAGTCTAGAATTTCTAGCACAGATACGCAGTATTTT	CASSLESRISSTDTQYF
16	TRBD2	TRBV4-1	.	TRBJ2-5	TGCGCCAGCAGCCAAGTGTCAGCGGGGGGGCAAGAGACCCAGTACTTC	CASSQVSAGGQETQYF
15	.	TRBV6-1	.	TRBJ2-7	TGTGCCAGCAGTGAACTTAGGCAGGGAGCCTACGAGCAGTACTTC	CASSELRQGAYEQYF
15	.	TRBV5-1	.	TRBJ1-6	TGCGCCAGCAGCCAACGGGACCTAGTGGTTTCACCCCTCCACTTT	CASSQRDLVVSPLHF
16	.	TRBV5-6	.	TRBJ2-5	TGTGCCAGCAGCTTGGAATCCAGCGTAGGCCAAGAGACCCAGTACTTC	CASSLESSVGQETQYF
14	.	TRBV27	.	TRBJ2-2	TGTGCCAGCAGTTGGGGGGAGAACACCGGGGAGCTGTTTTTT	CASSWGENTGELFF
14	.	TRBV6-1	.	TRBJ1-5	TGTGCCAGCACATGGAGGATTTACAATCAGCCCCAGCATTTT	CASTWRIYNQPQHF
13	TRBD1	TRBV6-1	.	TRBJ2-5	TGTGCCAGCAGGGCAGGGGGTTGGGAGACCCAGTACTTC	CASRAGGWETQYF
14	.	TRBV19	.	TRBJ2-7	TGTGCCAGTAGTATTGGACGGGGGTCCTACGAGCAGTACTTC	CASSIGRGSYEQYF
14	TRBD1	TRBV6-1	.	TRBJ1-5	TGTGCCAGCAGTGAGGACAGGGGGCCTCAGCCCCAGCATTTT	CASSEDRGPQPQHF
13	TRBD1	TRBV27	once	TRBJ2-7	TGTGCCAGCAGTGGACAGGCCCCCTACGAGCAGTACTTC	CASSGQAPYEQYF
12	.	TRBV28	.	TRBJ1-2	TGTGCCAGTCAGCCGGGGGGAAACGGCTACACCTTC	CASQPGGNGYTF
15	.	TRBV29-1	.	TRBJ2-3	TGCAGCGTTGAAGACGGCACCGGTTGGACAGATACGCAGTATTTT	CSVEDGTGWTDTQYF
15	TRBD1	TRBV4-1	.	TRBJ2-7	TGCGCCAGCAGCCAGGCCGGGACAGGGAGTTACGAGCAGTACTTC	CASSQAGTGSYEQYF
14	TRBD1	TRBV13	.	TRBJ1-1	TGTGCCAGCAGCTCGACAGGGATTAACACTGAAGCTTTCTTT	CASSSTGINTEAFF
16	TRBD1	TRBV10-2	.	TRBJ2-7	TGCGCCAGCAGTGACTTAGGGGGAGGACAGGGTGGCGAGCAGTACTTC	CASSDLGGGQGGEQYF
14	.	TRBV7-9	once	TRBJ1-4	TGTGCCAGCAGCTTGAACAGCGGCGATGAAAAACTGTTTTTT	CASSLNSGDEKLFF
14	TRBD2	TRBV11-3	.	TRBJ2-1	TGTGCCAGCAGGGAGGCCAGCGGGAGGAATGAGCAGTTCTTC	CASREASGRNEQFF
17	.	TRBV5-1	.	TRBJ1-1	TGCGCCAGCAGCAAAAGGACGGATGGCTTTATGAGCACTGAAGCTTTCTTT	CASSKRTDGFMSTEAFF
13	.	TRBV11-2	once	TRBJ2-7	TGTGCCAGCAGCTTAGAGACAGGTTACGAGCAGTACTTC	CASSLETGYEQYF
12	.	TRBV28	.	TRBJ1-3	TGTGCCAGCAGCCCAGGGGGAAACACCATATATTTT	CASSPGGNTIYF
21	TRBD1	TRBV13	.	TRBJ1-6	TGTGCCAGCAGTCAATATCGGACGGGGACAGGGGTATGGGGTTATAATTCACCCCTCCACTTT	CASSQYRTGTGVWGYNSPLHF
16	.	TRBV7-6	.	TRBJ2-7	TGTGCCAGCAGCTTAGGGGCGGCAGGGAGCTCCTACGAGCAGTACTTC	CASSLGAAGSSYEQYF
16	.	TRBV28	.	TRBJ2-4	TGTGCCAGCAGGAAGGGACTTACCCTAGCCAAAAACATTCAGTACTTC	CASRKGLTLAKNIQYF
16	.	TRBV27	.	TRBJ2-7	TGTGCCAGCAGTATCTCAGCGGCAGAGATGGCCTACGAGCAGTACTTC	CASSISAAEMAYEQYF
13	.	TRBV13	.	TRBJ1-2	TGTGCCAGCAGCTTAGGCGGGGGCTATGGCTACACCTTC	CASSLGGGYGYTF
14	.	TRBV6-1	.	TRBJ2-3	TGTGCCAGCACTGAGGGCAGGGGCACAGATACGCAGTATTTT	CASTEGRGTDTQYF
16	TRBD1	TRBV18	.	TRBJ1-2	TGTGCCAGCTCACCCCAGCTGACAGGGCCACCCTATGGCTTCGCCTTC	CASSPQLTGPPYGFAF
15	TRBD1	TRBV15	.	TRBJ2-3	TGTGCCACCAGCTACCGGACAGGGGTAGGAGATACGCAGTATTTT	CATSYRTGVGDTQYF
15	TRBD1	TRBV27	.	TRBJ2-1	TGTGCCAGCAGTCCCGGGACAGGGTGGGGCAATGAGCAGTTCTTC	CASSPGTGWGNEQFF
13	.	TRBV10-3	.	TRBJ1-2	TGTGCCATCAGTGATGGGGGGGCGAGCGGCTACACCTTC	CAISDGGASGYTF
13	.	TRBV11-3	.	TRBJ2-1	TGTGCCAGCAGCTTATCTAATGACAGGAAGCAGTTCTTC	CASSLSNDRKQFF
13	.	TRBV30	.	TRBJ1-1	TGTGCCTGGAGTCTAGGTGGGAACACTGAAGCTTTCTTT	CAWSLGGNTEAFF
14	.	TRBV9	.	TRBJ2-7	TGTGCCAGCAGCGTAGAAGGGCGGTCCTACGAGCAGTACTTC	CASSVEGRSYEQYF
15	.	TRBV7-9	.	TRBJ2-2	TGTGCCAGCAGCTCACAAACAGCTCTACCCGGGGAGCTGTTTTTT	CASSSQTALPGELFF
17	TRBD2	TRBV5-1	.	TRBJ2-7	TGCGCCAGCAGCTCATCCACAGCGGGAGTTCCGTTCGGCGAGCAGTACTTC	CASSSSTAGVPFGEQYF
14	TRBD1	TRBV7-6	.	TRBJ1-1	TGTGCCAGCAGACCAACAGGGGAGGACACTGAAGCTTTCTTT	CASRPTGEDTEAFF
16	TRBD2	TRBV4-1	.	TRBJ2-7	TGCGCCAGCAGCCATTTTCCCGGGACTAGCGGGAGCGAGCAGTACTTC	CASSHFPGTSGSEQYF
15	TRBD2	TRBV13	.	TRBJ2-7	TGTGCCAGCAGCCTCAGCGGGGGGGGCTCCTACGAGCAGTACTTC	CASSLSGGGSYEQYF